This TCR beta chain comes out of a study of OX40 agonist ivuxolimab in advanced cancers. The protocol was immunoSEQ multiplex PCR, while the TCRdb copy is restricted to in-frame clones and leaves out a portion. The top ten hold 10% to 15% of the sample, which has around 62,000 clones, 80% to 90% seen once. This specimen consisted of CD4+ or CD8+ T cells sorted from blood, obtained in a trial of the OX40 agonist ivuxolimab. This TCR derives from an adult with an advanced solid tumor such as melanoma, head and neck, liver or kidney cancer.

The CDR3 loop reads CASSQNVGTIYNEQFF. The DNA for the CDR3 is TGTGCCAGCAGCCAAAACGTAGGGACTATATACAATGAGCAGTTCTTC. This chain connects TRBV11-1 to TRBJ2-1, with 7 bases that match TRBD2. This CDR3 has 16 residues. Germline V gene lookup returns CDR1 SGHAT and CDR2 FQDESV (reference sequence). V lost 5 bases to trimming and J lost 4 bases; unmatched junction nucleotides: 11.